One and the same sample provided the 3 T cell receptor beta chains below, sequenced in a study of blood T cell repertoires in COVID-19. Data came from immunoSEQ multiplex PCR; TCRdb stores just in-frame clones and leaves some out. The sample includes roughly 100,000 clones, 75% to 85% seen only once; the top ten take 6.2%. The sequenced sample consisted of peripheral blood. These receptors were taken from a man aged 80 or over with COVID-19, enrolled during active disease.

This chain uses TRBV29-1 with TRBJ2-1; TRBD1 matches 7 bases. The CDR3 extends over 14 amino acids. Germline V CDR1 and CDR2: SQVTM, ANQGSEA. V lost 7 bases and J lost 5; bases outside the gene matches: 11. CDR3 DNA sequence: TGCAGCGCAGACGGTACAGGGGCCGACAATGAGCAGTTCTTC. Translating it yields CSADGTGADNEQFF.

This chain connects TRBV5-6 to TRBJ2-7, with a weak D call TRBD2 (5 bases). Between the trimmed V and J ends, which lost 3 bases and 2 bases, there was a span of 18 bases. Germline CDR1 reads SGHDT; CDR2 reads YYEEEE. This CDR3 region has 16 residues. CDR3 DNA: TGTGCCAGCAGCTCTATGGGTGGGAGCTTTCCCTACGAGCAGTACTTC. It codes for CASSSMGGSFPYEQYF.

The chain uses TRBV11-3 and TRBJ2-1; 9 positions agree with TRBD2. CDR1 is SGHNT, CDR2 YENEEA, per germline. This CDR3 spans 17 amino acids. V lost 1 base and J lost 4; bases outside the gene matches: 8. CDR3 sequence (DNA): TGTGCCAGCAGCTTAGGACAGACTAGCGGAGTTTACAATGAGCAGTTCTTC. It yields the protein CASSLGQTSGVYNEQFF.